Listed here are 27 T cell receptor beta chains from one sample, sequenced in a study of blood T cell repertoires in COVID-19. Profiling relied on immunoSEQ multiplex PCR, and the TCRdb table lists in-frame clones only, not all of them. The table shows approximately 330,000 clones, with roughly 89% occurring only once. The specimen was peripheral blood. These receptors were taken from a man between 25 and 39 years old with COVID-19, enrolled during active disease.

The genes are TRBV19 and TRBJ2-3; 8 bases map to TRBD1. Trimming cost V 3 bases and J 6 bases; bases outside gene matches: 8. Germline V lookup: CDR1 LNHDA, CDR2 SQIVND (reference sequence). The CDR3 spans 15 residues. The CDR3 DNA is TGTGCCAGTAGTATTATTGGACAGGGTGCCGATACGCAGTATTTT. Protein product: CASSIIGQGADTQYF.

CDR3: CASSLAGTSLQYF. For the CDR3, the DNA is TGTGCCAGCAGTTTAGCGGGGACTAGCTTGCAGTACTTC. The V gene is TRBV12-3 or TRBV12-4, the J gene TRBJ2-7; 9 bases are a match to TRBD2. Unmatched junction bases numbered 3, after V lost 0 bases and J lost 9 bases. This CDR3 is 13 amino acids long.

V is TRBV11-2 and J is TRBJ2-7; possible D gene TRBD1, 5 bases. The CDR3 has 15 amino acids. CDR1 and CDR2 (germline): SGHAT, FQNNGV. V was clipped by 5 bases and J by 6 bases, with 20 bases between them. The CDR3 reads CASSLPTGWVLEQYF. CDR3 sequence (DNA): TGTGCCAGCAGCCTACCCACAGGTTGGGTCCTCGAGCAGTACTTC. Full variable domain (remainder filled in from reference TRBV11-2 and TRBJ2-7): EAGVAQSPRYKIIEKRQSVAFWCNPISGHATLYWYQQILGQGPKLLIQFQNNGVVDDSQLPKDRFSAERLKGVDSTLKIQPAKLEDSAVYLCASSLPTGWVLEQYFGPGTRLTVT.

The chain recombines TRBV19 with TRBJ2-2; possible D gene TRBD1, 6 bases. CDR3 length: 13 amino acids. Trimming took off 5 bases at V and 4 bases at J, with 8 bases between the two ends. Germline CDR1 and CDR2: LNHDA and SQIVND (reference sequence). The CDR3 reads CASSFRGTGELFF. The CDR3 DNA reads as TGTGCCAGTAGTTTCAGGGGCACCGGGGAGCTGTTTTTT.

The rearrangement joins TRBV5-8 to TRBJ2-3; D is uncertain. CDR1 and CDR2 from the germline V gene are SGHTS and YDEGEE. This CDR3 comprises 14 residues. The V end lost 6 bases, the J end lost 0 bases, and 11 bases lay between the germline ends. In nucleotides, the CDR3 is TGTGCCAGCAAGCTTGGTAGTAGCACAGATACGCAGTATTTT. It encodes CASKLGSSTDTQYF.

This chain connects TRBV15 to TRBJ2-7; D might be TRBD1 (5 bases). Germline CDR1 is LNHNV and CDR2 is YYDKDF (reference sequence). V lost 1 base and J lost 7, with 14 bases in between. The CDR3 loop spans 14 amino acids. DNA of the CDR3: TGTGCCACCAGCAGAGGGGGCGCAGTGTGGGAGCAGTACTTC. Protein product: CATSRGGAVWEQYF.

The chain has TRBV18 and TRBJ2-2; D possibly corresponds to TRBD1 (6 bases). This CDR3 contains 15 residues. Germline lookup yields CDR1 KGHSH and CDR2 LQKENI. The V end was cut by 5 bases, the J end by 0 bases, with 10 bases between. DNA for the CDR3: TGTGCCAGCTCAAGACAGGTTTCGAACACCGGGGAGCTGTTTTTT. The encoded protein is CASSRQVSNTGELFF.

CDR3 sequence (DNA): TGTGCCAGCTCACCCCAAGACAGGGACACTGAAGCTTTCTTT. Protein sequence: CASSPQDRDTEAFF. The chain has TRBV18 and TRBJ1-1, with 7 positions matching TRBD1. CDR3 length: 14 residues. J was trimmed by 3 bases and V by 3 bases; bases with no gene match: 4. Germline loops: CDR1 KGHSH, CDR2 LQKENI.

The gene calls are TRBV15 and TRBJ2-7, with 10 positions matching TRBD1. This CDR3 has 16 amino acids. The germline CDR1 and CDR2 sequences are LNHNV and YYDKDF (reference sequence). The V segment lost 3 bases and the J segment 0 bases; nucleotides outside the gene matches: 5. CDR3 coding DNA: TGTGCCACCAGCAGGGGACAGGGGACTCTCTCCTACGAGCAGTACTTC. Protein product: CATSRGQGTLSYEQYF.

The CDR3 sequence: CASSQDWGTVYNEQFF. The CDR3 nucleotides are TGCGCCAGCAGCCAAGATTGGGGGACTGTCTACAATGAGCAGTTCTTC. This chain links TRBV4-3 with TRBJ2-1; a possible D gene is TRBD2 (6 bases). Germline values: CDR1 LGHNA, CDR2 YSLEER. This CDR3 region has 16 residues. V lost 0 bases and J lost 3, with 12 bases in between.

The V and J genes are TRBV6-5 and TRBJ2-1; TRBD1 aligns across 7 bases. The CDR3 has 15 amino acids. Germline V lookup: CDR1 MNHEY, CDR2 SVGAGI. V gave up 5 bases and J gave up 2 bases; unmatched junction bases: 6. In DNA, the CDR3 is TGTGCCAGCAGTCAACAGGGGTACGCCTACAATGAGCAGTTCTTC. Its protein is CASSQQGYAYNEQFF.

J is TRBJ2-7 and V is TRBV7-2; TRBD2 matches at 14 bases. V was pared by 5 bases and J by 5 bases, with 8 bases of the junction left unmatched. Germline V lookup: CDR1 SGHTA, CDR2 FQGNSA. The CDR3 totals 16 residues. CDR3 DNA sequence: TGTGCCAGCAGCACGGGACTAGCGGGAGTTGCCCACGAGCAGTACTTC. Encoded protein: CASSTGLAGVAHEQYF.

This rearrangement joins TRBV5-5 to TRBJ1-5; no definite D call. Germline values: CDR1 SGHKS, CDR2 YYEKEE (reference sequence). The CDR3 consists of 12 residues. Trimming removed 2 bases at V and 5 bases at J, with 5 bases between. The CDR3 reads CASSFRDQPQHF. The CDR3 region has the DNA TGTGCCAGCAGCTTTCGGGATCAGCCCCAGCATTTT. Filled out from reference TRBV5-5 and TRBJ1-5, the complete variable domain reads DAGVTQSPTHLIKTRGQQVTLRCSPISGHKSVSWYQQVLGQGPQFIFQYYEKEERGRGNFPDRFSARQFPNYSSELNVNALLLGDSALYLCASSFRDQPQHFGDGTRLSIL.

The chain joins TRBV30 to TRBJ1-6; possibly TRBD1 for D (5 bases). Looked up from germline, CDR1 is GTSNPN and CDR2 is SVGIG (reference sequence). V was shortened by 4 bases and J by 7 bases, with 14 bases between the two germline ends. The CDR3 has 14 residues. The CDR3 here is CAWTAGTLNSPLHF. DNA for the CDR3: TGTGCCTGGACCGCCGGGACTCTAAATTCACCCCTCCACTTT.

CDR3 residues: CASSLMGSRSTDTQYF. CDR3 nucleotide sequence: TGTGCCAGCAGCTTGATGGGTAGCAGATCCACAGATACGCAGTATTTT. The J gene is TRBJ2-3, the V gene TRBV5-4; D remains unclear. In germline, CDR1 is SGHNT, CDR2 YYREEE (reference sequence). The CDR3 runs to 16 residues. V dropped 1 base and J dropped 2 bases, with 14 bases sitting between them.

V usage is TRBV24-1 and J usage is TRBJ2-1; perhaps TRBD2 as D (5 bases). Germline loops: CDR1 KGHDR, CDR2 SFDVKD. The V end lost 1 base, the J end lost 6 bases, and 15 bases lay between the germline ends. The CDR3 is made up of 16 amino acids. The CDR3: CATSDFRGYLGNEQFF. CDR3 bases: TGTGCCACCAGTGATTTCCGGGGTTATCTGGGCAATGAGCAGTTCTTC.

This clone has a handful of counts. The CDR3 spells CASSPPSSGANVLTF. In DNA, the CDR3 is TGTGCCAGCAGCCCCCCTAGCTCTGGGGCCAACGTCCTGACTTTC. This chain joins TRBV3-1 (or the pseudogene TRBV3-2) and TRBJ2-6; D gene uncertain. Trimming shortened V by 4 bases and J by 0 bases, and 7 bases separated the two germline ends. Per the germline V gene, CDR1 is LGHDT and CDR2 is YNNKEL (reference sequence). The CDR3 runs 15 residues.

This clone was detected a few times. The gene calls are TRBV4-3 and TRBJ1-1, with a possible D match to TRBD1 (6 bases). This CDR3 has 14 residues. Trimming took off 2 bases at V and 1 base at J, with 8 bases between the two ends. CDR1 and CDR2 (germline): LGHNA, YSLEER. CDR3 coding DNA: TGCGCCAGCAGCCAAACAGGGAGGAACACTGAAGCTTTCTTT. This sequence encodes CASSQTGRNTEAFF.

This clone was observed once. This chain joins TRBV5-1 and TRBJ2-2; D might be TRBD2 (5 bases). Germline V CDR1 and CDR2: SGHRS, YFSETQ. This CDR3 has 16 amino acids. Deletions cut 2 bases from V and 4 bases from J, with 15 bases between. The CDR3 loop is CASSLGRTYLTGELFF. The CDR3 DNA reads as TGCGCCAGCAGCTTAGGCCGGACTTACCTCACCGGGGAGCTGTTTTTT.

The rearrangement links TRBV7-2 to TRBJ2-5; no reliable D call. CDR3 length equals 12 residues. Germline CDR1 is SGHTA and CDR2 is FQGNSA. The V end lost 5 bases, the J end lost 5 bases, and 9 bases lay between the germline ends. CDR3 protein: CASSLNRETQYF. CDR3 DNA sequence: TGTGCCAGCAGCCTCAACCGGGAGACCCAGTACTTC.

The chain uses TRBV2 and TRBJ1-2; D unresolved. V gave up 5 bases and J gave up 4 bases, with 14 bases separating them. The CDR3 runs 14 residues. The germline V gene encodes CDR1 SNHLY and CDR2 FYNNEI. This CDR3 is CASSSTGTLYGYTF. In DNA form, the CDR3 reads TGTGCCAGCAGTTCCACGGGAACCCTCTATGGCTACACCTTC.

V usage is TRBV24-1 and J usage is TRBJ2-5; 9 bases line up with TRBD1. Germline assignment: CDR1 KGHDR and CDR2 SFDVKD. J was trimmed by 3 bases and V by 5 bases; bases with no gene match: 15. The CDR3 extends over 18 amino acids. This CDR3 is CATSASGTGSLWKETQYF. DNA of the CDR3: TGTGCCACCAGTGCCTCCGGGACAGGGTCGTTGTGGAAAGAGACCCAGTACTTC.

This rearrangement joins TRBV28 to TRBJ2-1; D may be TRBD2 (6 bases). The CDR3 is 15 residues long. The ends were cut back, 6 bases at V and 0 bases at J, with 12 bases in the middle. CDR1 is MDHEN, CDR2 SYDVKM, per germline. The CDR3: CASSSGGPSYNEQFF. The CDR3 bases are TGTGCCAGCAGCTCTGGAGGGCCCTCCTACAATGAGCAGTTCTTC.

This sequence joins TRBV6-5 and TRBJ1-2, with 9 bases fitting TRBD1. The CDR3 spans 15 residues. Germline loops: CDR1 MNHEY, CDR2 SVGAGI. Trimming cost V 5 bases and J 3 bases; bases outside gene matches: 7. The chain's CDR3 is CASSNRGLGDYGYTF. The CDR3 nucleotides read TGTGCCAGCAGTAACAGGGGGCTAGGAGACTATGGCTACACCTTC.

The CDR3 region has the DNA TGTGCCAGCAGCTATCTAGGGACTCCCACTGAGCAGTACTTC. Translated: CASSYLGTPTEQYF. The V call is TRBV7-2, the J call TRBJ2-7; D might be TRBD2 (6 bases). V was pared by 4 bases and J by 7 bases, with 17 bases between. This CDR3 comprises 14 residues. Germline-derived CDR1 and CDR2 are SGHTA and FQGNSA.

The J gene is TRBJ2-7, the V gene TRBV5-1, with 7 bases matching TRBD1. Trimming cost V 3 bases and J 2 bases; bases outside gene matches: 5. There are 14 residues in the CDR3. Germline CDR1 is SGHRS and CDR2 is YFSETQ. The CDR3 is CASSWGTVTYEQYF. CDR3 nucleotide sequence: TGCGCCAGCAGCTGGGGGACAGTCACCTACGAGCAGTACTTC.

The chain recombines TRBV30 with TRBJ2-1, with TRBD1 matching 7 bases. In germline, CDR1 is GTSNPN, CDR2 SVGIG (reference sequence). CDR3 length: 14 residues. V gave up 3 bases and J gave up 1 base; unmatched junction bases: 3. The CDR3 sequence is CAWSTGVSYNEQFF. Written as DNA, the CDR3 is TGTGCCTGGAGCACAGGGGTATCCTACAATGAGCAGTTCTTC. Combining the CDR3 with reference TRBV30 and TRBJ2-1 gives the whole variable domain SQTIHQWPATLVQPVGSPLSLECTVEGTSNPNLYWYRQAAGRGLQLLFYSVGIGQISSEVPQNLSASRPQDRQFILSSKKLLLSDSGFYLCAWSTGVSYNEQFFGPGTRLTVL.